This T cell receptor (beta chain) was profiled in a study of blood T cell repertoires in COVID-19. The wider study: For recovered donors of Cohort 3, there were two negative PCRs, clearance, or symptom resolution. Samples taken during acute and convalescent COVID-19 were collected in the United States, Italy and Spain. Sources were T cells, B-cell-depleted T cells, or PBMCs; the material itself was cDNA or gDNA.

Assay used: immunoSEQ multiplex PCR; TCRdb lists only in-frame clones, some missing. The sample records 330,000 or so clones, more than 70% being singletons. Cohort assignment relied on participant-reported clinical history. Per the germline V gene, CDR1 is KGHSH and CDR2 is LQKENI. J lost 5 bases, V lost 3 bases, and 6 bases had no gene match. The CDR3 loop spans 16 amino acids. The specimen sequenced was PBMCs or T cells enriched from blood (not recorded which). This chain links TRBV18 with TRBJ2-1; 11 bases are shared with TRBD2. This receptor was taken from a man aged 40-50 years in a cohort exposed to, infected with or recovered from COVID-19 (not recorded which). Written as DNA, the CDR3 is TGTGCCAGCTCACCCCCTAGCGGGAGGAAAAACAATGAGCAGTTCTTC. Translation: CASSPPSGRKNNEQFF.